Detailed here is one TCR beta chain. Its specificity is unknown. Donors showed nominal health when sampled, although they likely had unrecorded immune exposures. Primers for the PCR totalled 60 Vbeta and 13 Jbeta. Clones were read by immunoSEQ multiplex PCR, and TCRdb kept only the in-frame ones, dropping some. The sample holds about 130,000 clones, approximately 80% seen once. The CDR3 covers 14 residues. CDR1 is SGDLS, CDR2 YYNGEE, per germline. V shed 3 bases and J shed 0 bases, with 8 bases lying between them. The entry originates in a study of cytomegalovirus exposure and HLA in healthy donors. General observations from the study: A later examination showed that TCR association rates differed by HLA locus, with DRB1 most and HLA-C fewest. Both high specificity and high sensitivity reportedly marked the classifier's diagnosis of cytomegalovirus status. What a later analysis showed was that several of the most significant clusters appeared linked to common viral pathogens.

The chain links TRBV9 to TRBJ2-3; D may be TRBD2 (6 bases). The receptor was isolated from a girl aged 2 to 10 in good health and CMV-seronegative. The sequenced material came from PBMCs. CDR3 sequence: CASSAGTSTDTQYF. The CDR3 coding sequence is TGTGCCAGCAGCGCAGGGACTAGCACAGATACGCAGTATTTT.